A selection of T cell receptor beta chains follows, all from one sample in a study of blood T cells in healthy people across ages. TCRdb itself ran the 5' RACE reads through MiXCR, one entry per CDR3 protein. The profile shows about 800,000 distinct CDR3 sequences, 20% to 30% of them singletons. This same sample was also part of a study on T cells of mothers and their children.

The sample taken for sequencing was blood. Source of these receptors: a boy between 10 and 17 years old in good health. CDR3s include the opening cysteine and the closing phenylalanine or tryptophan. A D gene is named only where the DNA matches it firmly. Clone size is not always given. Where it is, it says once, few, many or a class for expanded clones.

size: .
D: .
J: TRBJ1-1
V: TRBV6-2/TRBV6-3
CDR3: CASSAGGGNSTEAFF
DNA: TGTGCCAGCTCGGCGGGAGGGGGTAATAGCACTGAAGCTTTCTTT

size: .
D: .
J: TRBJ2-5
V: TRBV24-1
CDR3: CATSDSRQDQETQYF
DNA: TGTGCCACCAGTGATTCCCGACAGGATCAAGAGACCCAGTACTTC

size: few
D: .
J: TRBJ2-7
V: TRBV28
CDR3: CASSFSRANSYEQYF
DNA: TGTGCCAGCAGTTTTTCAAGGGCAAACTCCTACGAGCAGTACTTC

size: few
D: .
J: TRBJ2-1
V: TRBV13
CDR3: CASSLGGVTFF
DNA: TGTGCCAGCAGCTTAGGAGGGGTGACGTTCTTC

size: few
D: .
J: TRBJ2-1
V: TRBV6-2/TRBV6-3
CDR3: CASIRRRGNSYNEQFF
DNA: TGTGCCAGCATCCGAAGACGAGGGAACTCCTACAATGAGCAGTTCTTC

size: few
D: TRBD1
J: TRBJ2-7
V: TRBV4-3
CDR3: CASSRYRGDSYEQYF
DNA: TGCGCCAGCAGCCGGTACAGGGGGGACTCCTACGAGCAGTACTTC

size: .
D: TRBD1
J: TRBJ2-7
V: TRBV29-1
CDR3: CSVGDTGGANTYEQYF
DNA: TGCAGCGTTGGGGATACAGGGGGAGCAAATACCTACGAGCAGTACTTC

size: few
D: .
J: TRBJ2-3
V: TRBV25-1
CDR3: CASTDSLADTQYF
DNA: TGTGCCAGCACCGACAGCCTAGCCGATACGCAGTATTTT

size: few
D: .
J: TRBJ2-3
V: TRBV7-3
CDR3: CASQRGLSSDTQYF
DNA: TGTGCCTCACAGCGTGGGCTTTCGTCAGACACGCAGTATTTT

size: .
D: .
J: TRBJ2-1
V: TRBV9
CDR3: CASSVEYSYNEQFF
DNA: TGTGCCAGCAGCGTCGAGTATTCCTACAATGAGCAGTTCTTC

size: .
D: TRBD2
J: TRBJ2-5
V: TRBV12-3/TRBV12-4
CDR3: CASNLAGEGQKQETQYF
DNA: TGTGCCAGCAACCTAGCGGGAGAAGGGCAAAAACAAGAGACCCAGTACTTC

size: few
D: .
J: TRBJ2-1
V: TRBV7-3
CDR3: CASSLNSGSYNEQFF
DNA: TGTGCCAGCAGCTTAAACAGCGGTTCCTACAATGAGCAGTTCTTC

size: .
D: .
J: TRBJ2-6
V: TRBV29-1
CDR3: CSVEQFSSGANVLTF
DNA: TGCAGCGTTGAACAGTTCAGCTCTGGGGCCAACGTCCTGACTTTC

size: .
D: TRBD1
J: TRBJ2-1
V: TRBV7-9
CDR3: CASSPRPLGQGSNEQFF
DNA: TGTGCCAGCAGCCCCCGTCCCTTGGGACAGGGGTCTAATGAGCAGTTCTTC

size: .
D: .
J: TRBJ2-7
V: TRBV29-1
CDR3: CSPTDLVGLVYEQYF
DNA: TGCAGTCCGACAGACCTAGTGGGGCTAGTCTACGAGCAGTACTTC

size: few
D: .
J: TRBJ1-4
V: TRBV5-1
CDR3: CASSLRGSGRDEKLFF
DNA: TGCGCCAGCAGCTTGAGGGGGAGTGGTCGTGATGAAAAACTGTTTTTT

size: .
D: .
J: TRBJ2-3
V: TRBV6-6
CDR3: CASSYSYSGSTDTQYF
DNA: TGTGCCAGCAGTTACTCCTACAGTGGAAGCACAGATACGCAGTATTTT

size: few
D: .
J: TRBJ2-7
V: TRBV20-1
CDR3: CSAREARDYEQYF
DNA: TGCAGTGCTAGAGAGGCCAGGGACTACGAGCAGTACTTC

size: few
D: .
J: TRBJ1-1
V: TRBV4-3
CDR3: CASSQDYRLVPEAFF
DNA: TGCGCCAGCAGCCAAGATTACCGCCTCGTTCCTGAAGCTTTCTTT

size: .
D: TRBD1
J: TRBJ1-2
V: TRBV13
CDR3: CASSLYSGQLYGYTF
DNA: TGTGCCAGCAGCCTATACTCGGGACAGCTGTATGGCTACACCTTC

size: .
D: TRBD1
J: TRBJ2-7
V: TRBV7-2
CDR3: CASSLEGTGGIYEQYF
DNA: TGTGCCAGCAGCTTAGAGGGGACAGGGGGCATCTACGAGCAGTACTTC

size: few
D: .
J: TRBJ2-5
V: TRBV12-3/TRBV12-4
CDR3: CASSIRGKETQYF
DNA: TGTGCCAGCAGTATCCGGGGGAAAGAGACCCAGTACTTC

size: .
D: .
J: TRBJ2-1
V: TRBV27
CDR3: CASSNRVVEQFF
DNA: TGTGCCAGCAGTAACAGGGTTGTGGAGCAGTTCTTC

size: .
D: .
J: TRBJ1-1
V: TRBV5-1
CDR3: CASSGGQGTGDTEAFF
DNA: TGCGCCAGCAGCGGGGGTCAGGGTACCGGGGACACTGAAGCTTTCTTT

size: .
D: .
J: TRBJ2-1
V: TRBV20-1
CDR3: CSARNPLANLNNEQFF
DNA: TGCAGTGCTAGGAATCCCCTAGCGAATCTAAACAATGAGCAGTTCTTC

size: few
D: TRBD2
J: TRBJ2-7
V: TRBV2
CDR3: CASSDWTSGSYEQYF
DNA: TGTGCCAGCAGTGATTGGACTAGCGGGAGCTACGAGCAGTACTTC

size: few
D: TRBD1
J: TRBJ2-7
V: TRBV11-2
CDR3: CASSSPTGGRVGEQYF
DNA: TGTGCCAGCAGCTCCCCGACAGGGGGGCGGGTAGGGGAGCAGTACTTC

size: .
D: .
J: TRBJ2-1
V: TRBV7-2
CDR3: CASSGGPSFYNEQFF
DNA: TGTGCCAGCAGCGGGGGGCCCTCGTTCTACAATGAGCAGTTCTTC

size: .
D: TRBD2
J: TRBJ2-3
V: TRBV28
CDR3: CASSWTSVTDTQYF
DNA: TGTGCCAGCAGTTGGACTAGCGTCACAGATACGCAGTATTTT

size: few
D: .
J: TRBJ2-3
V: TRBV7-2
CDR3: CASSLVAASDTQYF
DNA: TGTGCCAGCAGCTTAGTAGCGGCCTCAGATACGCAGTATTTT

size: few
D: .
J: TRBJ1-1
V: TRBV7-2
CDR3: CASSPSLAWDTEAFF
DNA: TGTGCCAGCAGCCCGTCGTTGGCCTGGGACACTGAAGCTTTCTTT

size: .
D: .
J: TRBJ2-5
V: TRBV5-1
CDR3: CASSMQRASTSREQYF
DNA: TGCGCCAGCAGCATGCAACGGGCCTCTACTTCTCGGGAGCAGTACTTC

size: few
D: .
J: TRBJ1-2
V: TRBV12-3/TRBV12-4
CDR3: CASSSSGPLGYGYTF
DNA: TGTGCCAGCAGTTCATCGGGTCCCTTAGGGTATGGCTACACCTTC

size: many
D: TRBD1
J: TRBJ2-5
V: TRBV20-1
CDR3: CSARDIQGALETQYF
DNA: TGCAGTGCTAGAGATATCCAGGGGGCCTTGGAGACCCAGTACTTC

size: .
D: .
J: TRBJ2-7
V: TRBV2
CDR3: CASLGVAGSYEQYF
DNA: TGTGCCAGCCTGGGGGTAGCTGGTTCCTACGAGCAGTACTTC

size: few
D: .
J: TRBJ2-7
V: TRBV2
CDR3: CASSDEAYEQYF
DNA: TGTGCCAGCAGTGATGAGGCCTACGAGCAGTACTTC

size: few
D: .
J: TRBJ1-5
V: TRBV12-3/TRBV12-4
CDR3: CASASQSPGLSNQPQHF
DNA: TGTGCCAGCGCTTCACAAAGTCCGGGATTGAGCAATCAGCCCCAGCATTTT

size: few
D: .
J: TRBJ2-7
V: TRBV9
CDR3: CASSDDRSLKGEQYF
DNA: TGTGCCAGCAGCGATGACAGAAGTCTAAAGGGCGAGCAGTACTTC

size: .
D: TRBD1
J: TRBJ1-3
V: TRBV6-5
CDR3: CASRGQPGNTIYF
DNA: TGTGCCAGCAGGGGACAGCCGGGAAACACCATATATTTT

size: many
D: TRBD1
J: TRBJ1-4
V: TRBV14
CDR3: CASSLGTGVEKLFF
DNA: TGTGCCAGCAGCCTAGGGACAGGGGTGGAAAAACTGTTTTTT

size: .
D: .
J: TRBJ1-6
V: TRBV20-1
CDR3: CSARGTGADSPLHF
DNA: TGCAGTGCTAGAGGAACGGGCGCCGATTCACCCCTCCACTTT

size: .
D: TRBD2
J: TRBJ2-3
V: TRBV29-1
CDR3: CSVGREGLTDTQYF
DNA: TGCAGCGTTGGCCGGGAGGGACTCACAGATACGCAGTATTTT

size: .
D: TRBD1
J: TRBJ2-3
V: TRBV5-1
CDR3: CASSLVRQGADTQYF
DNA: TGCGCCAGCAGCTTGGTGCGACAGGGTGCAGATACGCAGTATTTT

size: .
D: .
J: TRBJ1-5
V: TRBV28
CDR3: CASSPLGGRGQPQHF
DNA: TGTGCCAGCAGCCCCCTTGGGGGTAGGGGTCAGCCCCAGCATTTT

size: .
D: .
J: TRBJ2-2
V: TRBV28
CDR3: CASSLQGFGTGELFF
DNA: TGTGCCAGCAGTTTACAGGGGTTCGGGACCGGGGAGCTGTTTTTT

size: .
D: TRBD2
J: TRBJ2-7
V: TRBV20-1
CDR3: CSARDAPSGNYYEQYF
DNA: TGCAGTGCTAGAGATGCCCCTAGCGGAAACTACTACGAGCAGTACTTC

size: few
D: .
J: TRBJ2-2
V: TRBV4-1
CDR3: CASSHRPAGELFF
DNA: TGCGCCAGCAGCCACCGACCAGCCGGGGAGCTGTTTTTT

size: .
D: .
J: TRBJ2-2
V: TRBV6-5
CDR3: CASTLYGGPNTGELFF
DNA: TGTGCCAGCACGTTATACGGGGGGCCGAACACCGGGGAGCTGTTTTTT

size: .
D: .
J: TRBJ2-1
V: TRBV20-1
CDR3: CSARDWQGYEQFF
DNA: TGCAGTGCTAGAGACTGGCAGGGCTATGAGCAGTTCTTC

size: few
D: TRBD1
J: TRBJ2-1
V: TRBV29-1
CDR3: CSVEALGGSEQFF
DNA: TGCAGCGTTGAAGCTCTAGGGGGCAGTGAGCAGTTCTTC

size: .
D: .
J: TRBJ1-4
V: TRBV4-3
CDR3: CASSQGIGVEKLFF
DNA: TGCGCCAGCAGCCAAGGCATAGGGGTTGAAAAACTGTTTTTT

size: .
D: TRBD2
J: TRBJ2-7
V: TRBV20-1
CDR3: CSARILAGGHFYEQYF
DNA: TGCAGTGCTAGGATTCTAGCGGGAGGCCATTTCTACGAGCAGTACTTC

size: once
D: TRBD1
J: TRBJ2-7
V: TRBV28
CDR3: CASSLWGTGVSEQYF
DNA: TGTGCCAGCAGTTTATGGGGGACAGGGGTCTCCGAGCAGTACTTC

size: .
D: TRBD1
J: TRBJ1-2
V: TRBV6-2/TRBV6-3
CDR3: CASSYSTGAAYGYTF
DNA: TGTGCCAGCAGTTACTCGACAGGGGCTGCCTATGGCTACACCTTC

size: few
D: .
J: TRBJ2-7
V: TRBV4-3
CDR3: CASSQDKALSSYEQYF
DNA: TGCGCCAGCAGCCAAGATAAAGCGTTAAGCTCCTACGAGCAGTACTTC

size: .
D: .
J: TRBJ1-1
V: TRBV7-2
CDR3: CASSTGRTIEAFF
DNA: TGTGCCAGCAGCACCGGACGTACAATTGAAGCTTTCTTT

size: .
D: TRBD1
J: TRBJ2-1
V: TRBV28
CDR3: CAGRASGTGEVNEQFF
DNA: TGTGCCGGCAGAGCATCCGGGACAGGGGAAGTCAATGAGCAGTTCTTC